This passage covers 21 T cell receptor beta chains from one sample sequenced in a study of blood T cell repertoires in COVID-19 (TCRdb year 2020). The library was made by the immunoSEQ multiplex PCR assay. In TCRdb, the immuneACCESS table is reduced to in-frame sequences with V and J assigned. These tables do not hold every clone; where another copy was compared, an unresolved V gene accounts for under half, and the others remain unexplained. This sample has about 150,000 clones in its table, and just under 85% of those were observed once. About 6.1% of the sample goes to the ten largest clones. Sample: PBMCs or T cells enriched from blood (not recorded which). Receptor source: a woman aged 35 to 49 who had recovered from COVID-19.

The CDR3 nucleotides are TGTGCCAGCAGTTACATTAGCGGGAGGGGGAGGGATGAGCAGTTCTTC. It is translated as CASSYISGRGRDEQFF. The gene calls are TRBV6-5 and TRBJ2-1; 11 nucleotides line up with TRBD2. The junction had 8 bases not matched to a gene; V was cut back by 2 bases and J by 8 bases. This CDR3 contains 16 residues. Germline V gene lookup returns CDR1 MNHEY and CDR2 SVGAGI.

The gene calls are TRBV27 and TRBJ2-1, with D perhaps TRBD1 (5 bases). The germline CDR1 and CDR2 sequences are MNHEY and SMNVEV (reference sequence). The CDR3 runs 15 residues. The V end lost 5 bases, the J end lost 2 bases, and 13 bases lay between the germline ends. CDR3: CASSTPRATYNEQFF. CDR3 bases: TGTGCCAGCAGTACCCCCAGGGCAACCTACAATGAGCAGTTCTTC.

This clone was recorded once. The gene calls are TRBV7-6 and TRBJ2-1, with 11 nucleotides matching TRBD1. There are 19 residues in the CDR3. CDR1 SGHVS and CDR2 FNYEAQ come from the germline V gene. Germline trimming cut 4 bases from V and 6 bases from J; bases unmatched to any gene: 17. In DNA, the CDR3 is TGTGCCAGCAGCTCACATTACCGCGGGGGGACAGGGGGTGGCAATGAGCAGTTCTTC. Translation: CASSSHYRGGTGGGNEQFF.

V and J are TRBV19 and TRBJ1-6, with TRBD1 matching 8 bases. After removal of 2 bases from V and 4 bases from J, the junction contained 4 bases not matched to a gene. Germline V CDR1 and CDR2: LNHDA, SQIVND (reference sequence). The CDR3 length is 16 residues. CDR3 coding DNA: TGTGCCAGTAGTATACAGGGGGCGAGTTATAATTCACCCCTCCACTTT. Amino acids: CASSIQGASYNSPLHF.

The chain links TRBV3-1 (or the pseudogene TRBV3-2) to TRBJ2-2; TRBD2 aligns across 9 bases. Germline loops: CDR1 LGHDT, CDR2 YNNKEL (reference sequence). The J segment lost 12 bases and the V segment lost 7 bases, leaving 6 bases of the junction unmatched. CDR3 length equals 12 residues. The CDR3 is CASTVAGEQLFF. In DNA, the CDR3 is TGTGCCAGCACCGTAGCGGGGGAGCAGCTGTTTTTT.

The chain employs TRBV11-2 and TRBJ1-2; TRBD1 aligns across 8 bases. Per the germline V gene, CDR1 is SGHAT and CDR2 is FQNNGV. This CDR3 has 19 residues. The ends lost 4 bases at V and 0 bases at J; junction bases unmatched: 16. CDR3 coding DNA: TGTGCCAGCAGCTCAATTCGGGGGTCACAGGGGGAAGCTAACTATGGCTACACCTTC. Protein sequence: CASSSIRGSQGEANYGYTF.

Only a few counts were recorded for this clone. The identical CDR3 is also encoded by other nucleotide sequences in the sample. The CDR3 bases are TGCGCCAGCAGCTTGGGAGGGAACACTGAAGCTTTCTTT. This codes for CASSLGGNTEAFF. The V and J genes are TRBV5-1 and TRBJ1-1; D is unclear. Deletions cut 0 bases from V and 1 base from J, with 4 bases between. Germline V gene data show CDR1 as SGHRS and CDR2 as YFSETQ. CDR3 length: 13 residues.

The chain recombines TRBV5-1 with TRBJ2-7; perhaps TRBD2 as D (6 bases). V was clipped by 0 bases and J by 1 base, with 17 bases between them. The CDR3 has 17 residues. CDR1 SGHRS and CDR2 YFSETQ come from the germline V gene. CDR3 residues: CASSLALSGAYSYEQYF. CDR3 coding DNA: TGCGCCAGCAGCTTGGCCCTTTCGGGAGCCTATTCCTACGAGCAGTACTTC.

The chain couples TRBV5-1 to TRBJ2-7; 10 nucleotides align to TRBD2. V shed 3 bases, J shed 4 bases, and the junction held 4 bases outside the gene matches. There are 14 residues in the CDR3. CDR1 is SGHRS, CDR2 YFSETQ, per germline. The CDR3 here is CASSWTSGPYEQYF. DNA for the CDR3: TGCGCCAGCAGCTGGACTAGCGGACCTTACGAGCAGTACTTC.

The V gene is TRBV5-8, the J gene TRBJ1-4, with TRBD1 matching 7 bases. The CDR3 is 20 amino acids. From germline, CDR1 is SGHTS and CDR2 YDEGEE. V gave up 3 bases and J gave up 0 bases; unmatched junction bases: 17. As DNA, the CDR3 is TGTGCCAGCAGCTACGACAGGGCAACCTCCCCGCGGGCAACTAATGAAAAACTGTTTTTT. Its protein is CASSYDRATSPRATNEKLFF.

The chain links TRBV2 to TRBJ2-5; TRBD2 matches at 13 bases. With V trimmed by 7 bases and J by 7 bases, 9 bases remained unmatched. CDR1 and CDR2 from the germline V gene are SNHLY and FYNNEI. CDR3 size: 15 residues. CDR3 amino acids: CASISGTSGTGTQYF. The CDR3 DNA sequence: TGTGCCAGCATCTCCGGGACTAGCGGGACTGGGACCCAGTACTTC.

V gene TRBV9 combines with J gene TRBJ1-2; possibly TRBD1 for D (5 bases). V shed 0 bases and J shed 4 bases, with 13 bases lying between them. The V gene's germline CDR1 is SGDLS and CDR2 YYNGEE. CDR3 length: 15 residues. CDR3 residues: CASSVDDEGAYGYTF. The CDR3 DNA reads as TGTGCCAGCAGCGTAGATGACGAAGGGGCCTATGGCTACACCTTC.

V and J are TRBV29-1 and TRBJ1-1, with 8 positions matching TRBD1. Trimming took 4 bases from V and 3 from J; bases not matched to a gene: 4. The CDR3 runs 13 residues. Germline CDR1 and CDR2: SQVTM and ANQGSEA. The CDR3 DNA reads TGCAGCGTTGTCAGGGGGCGCGACACTGAAGCTTTCTTT. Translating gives CSVVRGRDTEAFF.

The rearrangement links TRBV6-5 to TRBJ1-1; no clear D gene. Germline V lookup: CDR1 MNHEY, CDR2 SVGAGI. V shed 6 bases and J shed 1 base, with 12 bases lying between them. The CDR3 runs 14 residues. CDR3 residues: CASRLQPTNTEAFF. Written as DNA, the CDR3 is TGTGCCAGCAGATTACAGCCAACGAACACTGAAGCTTTCTTT.

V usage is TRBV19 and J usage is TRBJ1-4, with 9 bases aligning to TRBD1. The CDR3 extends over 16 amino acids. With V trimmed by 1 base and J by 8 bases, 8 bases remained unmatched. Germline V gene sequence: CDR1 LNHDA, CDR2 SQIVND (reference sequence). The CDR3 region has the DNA TGTGCCAGTAGTATAGGGCCGACAGGGGGGCAAGAAAAACTGTTTTTT. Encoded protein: CASSIGPTGGQEKLFF.

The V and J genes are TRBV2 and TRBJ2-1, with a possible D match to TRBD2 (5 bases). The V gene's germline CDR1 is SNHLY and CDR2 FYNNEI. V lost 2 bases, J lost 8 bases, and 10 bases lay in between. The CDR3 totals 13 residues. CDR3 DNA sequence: TGTGCCAGCAGTGAAAAGGCGAGGGATGAGCAGTTCTTC. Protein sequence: CASSEKARDEQFF.

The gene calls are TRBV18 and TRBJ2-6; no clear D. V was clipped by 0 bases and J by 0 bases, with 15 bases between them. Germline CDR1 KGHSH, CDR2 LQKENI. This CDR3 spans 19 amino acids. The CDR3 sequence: CASSPPGTALNSGANVLTF. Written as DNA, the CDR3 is TGTGCCAGCTCACCACCCGGCACAGCTCTGAACTCTGGGGCCAACGTCCTGACTTTC.

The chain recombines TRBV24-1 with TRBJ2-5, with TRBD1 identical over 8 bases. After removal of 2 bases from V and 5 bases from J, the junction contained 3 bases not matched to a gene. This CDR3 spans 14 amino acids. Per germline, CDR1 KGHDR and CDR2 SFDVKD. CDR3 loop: CATSDSNRGETQYF. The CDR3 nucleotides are TGTGCCACCAGTGATTCGAACAGGGGGGAGACCCAGTACTTC.

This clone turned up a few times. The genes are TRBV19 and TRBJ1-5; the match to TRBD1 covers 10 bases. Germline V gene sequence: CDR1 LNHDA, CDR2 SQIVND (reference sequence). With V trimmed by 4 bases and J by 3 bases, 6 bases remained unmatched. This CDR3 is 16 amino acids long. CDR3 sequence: CASSRGTGANNQPQHF. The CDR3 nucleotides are TGTGCCAGTAGTAGGGGGACAGGGGCTAACAATCAGCCCCAGCATTTT. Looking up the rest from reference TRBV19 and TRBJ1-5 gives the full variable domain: DGGITQSPKYLFRKEGQNVTLSCEQNLNHDAMYWYRQDPGQGLRLIYYSQIVNDFQKGDIAEGYSVSREKKESFPLTVTSAQKNPTAFYLCASSRGTGANNQPQHFGDGTRLSIL.

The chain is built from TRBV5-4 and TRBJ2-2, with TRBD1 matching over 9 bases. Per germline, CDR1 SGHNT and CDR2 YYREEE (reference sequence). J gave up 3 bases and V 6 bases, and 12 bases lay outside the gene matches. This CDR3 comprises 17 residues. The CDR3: CASTTGGGRIDTGELFF. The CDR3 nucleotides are TGTGCCAGCACCACAGGGGGCGGTAGGATAGACACCGGGGAGCTGTTTTTT.

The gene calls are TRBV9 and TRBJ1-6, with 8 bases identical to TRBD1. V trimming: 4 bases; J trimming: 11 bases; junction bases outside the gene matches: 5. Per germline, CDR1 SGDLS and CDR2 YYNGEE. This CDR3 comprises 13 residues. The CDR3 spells CASSIQGGTPLHF. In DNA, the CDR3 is TGTGCCAGCAGCATACAGGGGGGGACACCCCTCCACTTT.